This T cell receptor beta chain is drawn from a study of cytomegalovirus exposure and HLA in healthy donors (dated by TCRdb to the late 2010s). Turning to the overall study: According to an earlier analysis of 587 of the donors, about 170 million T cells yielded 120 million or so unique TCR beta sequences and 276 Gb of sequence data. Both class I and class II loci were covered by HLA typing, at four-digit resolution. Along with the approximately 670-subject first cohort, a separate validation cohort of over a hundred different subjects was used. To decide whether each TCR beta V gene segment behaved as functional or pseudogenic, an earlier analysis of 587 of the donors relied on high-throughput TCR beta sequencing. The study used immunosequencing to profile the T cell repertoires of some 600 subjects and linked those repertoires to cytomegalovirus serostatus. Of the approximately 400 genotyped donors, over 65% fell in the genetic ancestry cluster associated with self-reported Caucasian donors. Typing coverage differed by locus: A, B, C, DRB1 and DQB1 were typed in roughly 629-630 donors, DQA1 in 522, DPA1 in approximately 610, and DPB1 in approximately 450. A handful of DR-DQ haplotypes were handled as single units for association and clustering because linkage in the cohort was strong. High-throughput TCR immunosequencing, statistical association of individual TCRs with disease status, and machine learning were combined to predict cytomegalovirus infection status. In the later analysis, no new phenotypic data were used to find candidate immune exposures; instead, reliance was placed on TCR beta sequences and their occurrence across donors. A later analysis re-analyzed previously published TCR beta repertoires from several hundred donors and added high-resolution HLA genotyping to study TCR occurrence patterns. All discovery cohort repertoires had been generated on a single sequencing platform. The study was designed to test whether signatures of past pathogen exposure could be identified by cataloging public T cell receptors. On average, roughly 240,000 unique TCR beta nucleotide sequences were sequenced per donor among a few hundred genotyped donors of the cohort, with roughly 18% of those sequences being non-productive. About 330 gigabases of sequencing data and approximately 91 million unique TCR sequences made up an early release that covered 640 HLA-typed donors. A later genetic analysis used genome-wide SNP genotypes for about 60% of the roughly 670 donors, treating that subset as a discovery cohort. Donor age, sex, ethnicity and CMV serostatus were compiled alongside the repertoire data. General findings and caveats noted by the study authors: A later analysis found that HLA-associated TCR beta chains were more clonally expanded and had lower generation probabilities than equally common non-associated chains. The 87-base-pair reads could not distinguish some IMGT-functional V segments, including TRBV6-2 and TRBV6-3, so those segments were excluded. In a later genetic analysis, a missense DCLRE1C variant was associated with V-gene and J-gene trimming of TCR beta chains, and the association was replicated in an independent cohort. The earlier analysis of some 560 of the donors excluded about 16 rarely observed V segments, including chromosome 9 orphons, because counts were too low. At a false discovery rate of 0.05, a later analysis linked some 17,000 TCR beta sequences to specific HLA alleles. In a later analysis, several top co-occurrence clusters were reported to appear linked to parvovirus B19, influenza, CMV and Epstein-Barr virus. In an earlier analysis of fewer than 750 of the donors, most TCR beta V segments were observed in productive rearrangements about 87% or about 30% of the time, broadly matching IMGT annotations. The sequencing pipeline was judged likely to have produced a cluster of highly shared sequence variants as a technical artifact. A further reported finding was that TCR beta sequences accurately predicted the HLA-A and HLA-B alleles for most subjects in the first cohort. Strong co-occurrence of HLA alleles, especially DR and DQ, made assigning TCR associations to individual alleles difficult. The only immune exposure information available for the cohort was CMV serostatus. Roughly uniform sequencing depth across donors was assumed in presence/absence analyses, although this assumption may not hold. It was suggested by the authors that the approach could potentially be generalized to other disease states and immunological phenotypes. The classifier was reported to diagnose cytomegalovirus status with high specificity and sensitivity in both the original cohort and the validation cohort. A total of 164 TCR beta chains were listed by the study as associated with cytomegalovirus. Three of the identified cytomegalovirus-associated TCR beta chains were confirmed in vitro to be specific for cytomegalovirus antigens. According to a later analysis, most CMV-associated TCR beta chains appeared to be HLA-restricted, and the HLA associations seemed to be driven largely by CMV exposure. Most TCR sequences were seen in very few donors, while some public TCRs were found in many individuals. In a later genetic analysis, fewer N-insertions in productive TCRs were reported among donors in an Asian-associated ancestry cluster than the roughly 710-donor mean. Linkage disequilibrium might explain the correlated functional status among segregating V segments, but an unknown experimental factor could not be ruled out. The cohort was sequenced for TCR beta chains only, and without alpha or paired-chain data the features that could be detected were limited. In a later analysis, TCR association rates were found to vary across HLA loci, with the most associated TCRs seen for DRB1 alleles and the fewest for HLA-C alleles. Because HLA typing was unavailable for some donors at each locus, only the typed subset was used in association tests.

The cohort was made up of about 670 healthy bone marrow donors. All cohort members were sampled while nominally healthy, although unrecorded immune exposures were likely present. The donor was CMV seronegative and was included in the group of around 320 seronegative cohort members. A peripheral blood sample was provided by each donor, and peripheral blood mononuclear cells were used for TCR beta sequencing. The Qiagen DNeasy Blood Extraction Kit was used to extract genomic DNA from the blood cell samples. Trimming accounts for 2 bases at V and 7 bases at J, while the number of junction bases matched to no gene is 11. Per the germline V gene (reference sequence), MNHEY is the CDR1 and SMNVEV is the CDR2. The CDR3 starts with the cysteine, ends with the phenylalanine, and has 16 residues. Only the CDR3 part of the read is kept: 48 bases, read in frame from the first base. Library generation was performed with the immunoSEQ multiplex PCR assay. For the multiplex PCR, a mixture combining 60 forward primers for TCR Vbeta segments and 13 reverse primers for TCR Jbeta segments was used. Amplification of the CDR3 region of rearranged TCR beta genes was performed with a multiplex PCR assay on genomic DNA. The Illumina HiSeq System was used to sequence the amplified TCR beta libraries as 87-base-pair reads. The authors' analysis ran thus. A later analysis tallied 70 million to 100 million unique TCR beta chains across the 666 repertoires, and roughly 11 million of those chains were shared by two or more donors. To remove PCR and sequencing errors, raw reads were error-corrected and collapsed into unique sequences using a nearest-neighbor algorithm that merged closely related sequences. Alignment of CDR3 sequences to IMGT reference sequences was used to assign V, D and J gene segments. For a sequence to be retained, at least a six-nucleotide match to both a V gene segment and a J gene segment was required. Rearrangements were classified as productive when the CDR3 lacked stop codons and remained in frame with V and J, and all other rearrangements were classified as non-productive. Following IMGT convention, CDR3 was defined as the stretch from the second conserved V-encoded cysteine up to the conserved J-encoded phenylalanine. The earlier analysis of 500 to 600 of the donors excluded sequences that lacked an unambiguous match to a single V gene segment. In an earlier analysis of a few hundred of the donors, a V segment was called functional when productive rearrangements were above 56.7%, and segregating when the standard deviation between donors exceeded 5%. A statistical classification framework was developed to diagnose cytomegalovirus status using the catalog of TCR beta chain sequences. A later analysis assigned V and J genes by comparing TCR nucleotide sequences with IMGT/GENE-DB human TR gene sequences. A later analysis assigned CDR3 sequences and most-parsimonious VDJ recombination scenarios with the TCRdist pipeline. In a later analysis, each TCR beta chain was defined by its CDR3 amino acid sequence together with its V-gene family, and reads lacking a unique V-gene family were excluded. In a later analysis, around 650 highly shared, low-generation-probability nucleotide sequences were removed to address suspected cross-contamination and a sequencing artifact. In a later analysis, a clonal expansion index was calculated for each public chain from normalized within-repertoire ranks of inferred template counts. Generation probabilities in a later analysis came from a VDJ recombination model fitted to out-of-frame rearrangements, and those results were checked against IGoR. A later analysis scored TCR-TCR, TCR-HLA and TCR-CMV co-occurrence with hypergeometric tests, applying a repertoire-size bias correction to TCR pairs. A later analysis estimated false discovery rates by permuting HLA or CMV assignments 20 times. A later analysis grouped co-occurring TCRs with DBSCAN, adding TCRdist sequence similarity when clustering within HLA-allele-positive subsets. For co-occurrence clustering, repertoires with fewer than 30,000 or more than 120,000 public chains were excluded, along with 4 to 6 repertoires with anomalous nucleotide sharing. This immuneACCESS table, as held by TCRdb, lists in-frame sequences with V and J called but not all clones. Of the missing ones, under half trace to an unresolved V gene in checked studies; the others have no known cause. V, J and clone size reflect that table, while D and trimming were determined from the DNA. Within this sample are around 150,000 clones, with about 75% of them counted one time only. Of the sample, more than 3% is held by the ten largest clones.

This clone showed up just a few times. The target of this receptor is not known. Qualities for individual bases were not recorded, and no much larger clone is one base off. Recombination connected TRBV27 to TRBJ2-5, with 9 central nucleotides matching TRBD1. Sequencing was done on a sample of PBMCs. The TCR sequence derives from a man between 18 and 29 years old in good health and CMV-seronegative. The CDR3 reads CASSLTQGAIGATQYF. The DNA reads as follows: TGTGCCAGCAGTTTAACACAGGGGGCGATAGGGGCGACCCAGTACTTC.